The present T cell receptor (beta chain) was sequenced within a study of T cell clones after liver transplantation. Study background: TCRbeta sequencing after a pre-transplant mixed lymphocyte reaction identified graft-donor-reactive clones, later tracked in post-transplant blood. As an antigen-independent comparator, third-party-reactive TCRbeta sequences came from pre-transplant mixed lymphocyte reactions.

Profiled with immunoSEQ multiplex PCR; TCRdb holds only in-frame clones, not every one. The data show about 6,100 clones, around 85% seen once. This clone appeared a few times. Its antigen remains unknown. The CDR3 runs 12 residues. Trimming stripped 8 bases from V and 3 bases from J, with 11 bases between. Germline CDR1 SNHLY, CDR2 FYNNEI. Findings and caveats of the study: Small, mixed patient groups and varying post-transplant times limit these conclusions.

The clonotype comes from a human donor who received a liver transplant. V usage is TRBV2 and J usage is TRBJ2-7, with D unresolved. The sequencing here drew on CD8+ T cells from blood, taken before liver transplant. Written as DNA, the CDR3 is TGTGCCAGCGGCCACAGTCTCTACGAGCAGTACTTC. It encodes CASGHSLYEQYF.